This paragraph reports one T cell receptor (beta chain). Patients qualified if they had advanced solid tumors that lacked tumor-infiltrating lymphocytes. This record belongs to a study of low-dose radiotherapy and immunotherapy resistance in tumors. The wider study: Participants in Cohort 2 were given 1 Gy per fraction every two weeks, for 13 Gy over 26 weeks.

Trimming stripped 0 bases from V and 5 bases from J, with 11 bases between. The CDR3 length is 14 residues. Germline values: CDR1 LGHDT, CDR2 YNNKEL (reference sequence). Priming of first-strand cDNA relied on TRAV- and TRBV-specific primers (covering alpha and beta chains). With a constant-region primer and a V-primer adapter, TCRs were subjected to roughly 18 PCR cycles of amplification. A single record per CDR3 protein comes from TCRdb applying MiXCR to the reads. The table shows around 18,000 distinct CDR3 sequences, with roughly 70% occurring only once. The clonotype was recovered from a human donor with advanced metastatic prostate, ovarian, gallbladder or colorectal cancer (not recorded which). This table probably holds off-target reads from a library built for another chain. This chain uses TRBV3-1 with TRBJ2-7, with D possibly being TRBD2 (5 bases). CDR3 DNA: TGTGCCAGCAGCCAAGATTTCCGGGGTCACGAGCAGTACTTC. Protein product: CASSQDFRGHEQYF.